Each of the 2 T cell receptor beta chains below was sequenced from the same sample in a study of cytomegalovirus exposure and HLA in healthy donors (dated by TCRdb to about 2017). The library was obtained by the immunoSEQ multiplex PCR assay. For the multiplex PCR, a mixture combining 60 forward primers for TCR Vbeta segments and 13 reverse primers for TCR Jbeta segments was used. This immuneACCESS table, as held by TCRdb, lists in-frame sequences with V and J called but not all clones. Of the missing ones, under half trace to an unresolved V gene in checked studies; the others have no known cause. Here the sample has roughly 120,000 clones; approximately 70% occur a single time. Jointly, the top ten make up roughly 8.4% of the sample. Material: PBMCs. The receptors originated from a man aged 25 to 40 in good health and CMV-seropositive.

This sequence joins TRBV7-6 and TRBJ2-7; 9 bases fit TRBD1. The CDR3 length is 14 residues. J lost 2 bases, V lost 5 bases, and 4 bases had no gene match. Germline CDR1 SGHVS, CDR2 FNYEAQ. CDR3 sequence (DNA): TGTGCCAGCAGCCAAGGACAGGGGACCTACGAGCAGTACTTC. Translated, it gives CASSQGQGTYEQYF.

The chain is built from TRBV11-2 and TRBJ2-7; no clear D gene. V lost 5 bases, J lost 4 bases, and 6 bases lay in between. The CDR3 runs 11 residues. Germline-derived CDR1 and CDR2 are SGHAT and FQNNGV. CDR3 nucleotide sequence: TGTGCCAGCAGCGAGCGTTACGAGCAGTACTTC. Protein sequence: CASSERYEQYF.